Each of the 4 T cell receptor beta chains below was sequenced from the same sample in a study of T cell clones after liver transplantation. Some clones are missing from TCRdb's copy, which holds only in-frame ones; the method was immunoSEQ multiplex PCR. The table records 95,000 to 110,000 clones, about 81% of them present only once. This specimen was CD4+ T cells from blood, taken around 48 months after liver transplant. The receptor source for this set is a human patient who received a liver transplant. Some T cells may be the graft donor's.

This clone has just a few counts. This chain joins TRBV7-2 and TRBJ2-5, with 9 positions matching TRBD1. Germline V gives CDR1 SGHTA, CDR2 FQGNSA. CDR3 length: 15 residues. V lost 3 bases to trimming and J lost 1 base; unmatched junction nucleotides: 3. DNA for the CDR3: TGTGCCAGCAGCTTTGACAGGGGGATCCAAGAGACCCAGTACTTC. As protein: CASSFDRGIQETQYF.

A word on this clone: The sample has other DNA sequences that encode this CDR3 too. This chain uses TRBV27 with TRBJ1-4; D might be TRBD1 (5 bases). Germline CDR1 and CDR2: MNHEY and SMNVEV (reference sequence). V was shortened by 2 bases and J by 8 bases, with 15 bases between the two germline ends. The CDR3 totals 15 residues. The CDR3 sequence: CASSLATGLKEKLFF. DNA of the CDR3: TGTGCCAGCAGTTTAGCTACGGGGCTGAAAGAAAAACTGTTTTTT.

The chain recombines TRBV6-1 with TRBJ1-5; D is undetermined. The CDR3 is 13 residues long. V shed 5 bases and J shed 11 bases, with 16 bases lying between them. In germline, CDR1 is MNHNS, CDR2 SASEGT. The CDR3 nucleotides are TGTGCCAGCAGTTTAGCCGCGAGTAGGGCCCAGCATTTT. It yields the protein CASSLAASRAQHF.

The chain couples TRBV7-2 to TRBJ2-6; no clear D gene. The V gene's germline CDR1 is SGHTA and CDR2 FQGNSA. The CDR3 has 14 residues. V was clipped by 5 bases and J by 0 bases, with 5 bases between them. The CDR3 loop reads CASSHSSGANVLTF. The CDR3 DNA sequence: TGTGCCAGCAGCCATTCCTCTGGGGCCAACGTCCTGACTTTC.